This T cell receptor (beta chain) appears in the sequencing data of a study of blood T cell repertoires in COVID-19. At the level of the study: There were acute and convalescent COVID-19 samples, and they came from the United States, Italy and Spain.

Participants spanned ages about 18 to 100 years and resided in about two dozen US areas. Sequenced by immunoSEQ multiplex PCR; TCRdb stores in-frame clones only, minus some. The sample carries 330,000 or so clones, about 92% recorded once. CDR1 and CDR2 (germline): SGHVS, FNYEAQ. The CDR3 is made up of 16 amino acids. The ends lost 1 base at V and 2 bases at J; junction bases unmatched: 6. The sample comprised PBMCs or T cells enriched from blood (not recorded which). The chain combines TRBV7-6 with TRBJ2-3, with 7 bases matching TRBD2. This clonotype originated in a woman aged 25 to 39 who had recovered from COVID-19. DNA for the CDR3: TGTGCCAGCAGCTTAGGGACTAGGCGGATCACAGATACGCAGTATTTT. This sequence encodes CASSLGTRRITDTQYF.